The rows below give T cell receptor beta chains drawn from one sample of a study of T cell repertoires in cytomegalovirus infection. One entry per CDR3 protein results from TCRdb running MiXCR on the reads. The table lists 150,000 to 200,000 distinct CDR3 sequences, about 21% of them singletons. The sequencing input was PBMCs. The receptor set was obtained from a human donor in good health (CMV status not recorded). Some clones in this sample may be carry-over from other donors' samples. The conserved cysteine and the conserved F or W are not part of the CDR3 here.

V: TRBV7-9; J: TRBJ1-5; CDR3: ASSPAGRGPQH
V: TRBV5-6; J: TRBJ1-5; CDR3: ASSLGQRNQPQH
V: TRBV5-4; J: TRBJ2-7; CDR3: ASSLGGGIRYEQY
V: TRBV20-1; J: TRBJ2-7; CDR3: SALKGEGYEQY
V: TRBV24-1; J: TRBJ2-1; CDR3: ATSDPPFSGDSNEQF
V: TRBV2; J: TRBJ2-6; CDR3: ASSELMAGANVLT
V: TRBV28; J: TRBJ1-2; CDR3: ASLEGQYGYT
V: TRBV7-2; J: TRBJ1-2; CDR3: ASSLPDRDYGYT
V: TRBV3-1; J: TRBJ2-7; CDR3: ASTPSSGSSYEQY
V: TRBV7-9; J: TRBJ1-2; CDR3: ASSGQGDYGYT
V: TRBV29-1; J: TRBJ1-1; CDR3: SVDTRDRGRGAF
V: TRBV25-1; J: TRBJ2-1; CDR3: ASSEWGTGTGEQF
V: TRBV7-2; J: TRBJ1-5; CDR3: ASSPGTVHQPQH
V: TRBV6-5; J: TRBJ2-1; CDR3: ASSYSSDRGYNEQF
V: TRBV28; J: TRBJ2-4; CDR3: ASSLIPPSSRPTNIQY
V: TRBV6-6; J: TRBJ1-3; CDR3: ASVGGTGNTIY
V: TRBV30; J: TRBJ1-1; CDR3: AWSLERGSTEAF
V: TRBV12-3/TRBV12-4; J: TRBJ1-5; CDR3: ASSLQGARDNQPQH
V: TRBV20-1; J: TRBJ2-1; CDR3: SAWTSGQGYEQF
V: TRBV5-1; J: TRBJ1-1; CDR3: ASGSGTGGTEAF
V: TRBV19; J: TRBJ1-1; CDR3: ASIPTGGYTEAF
V: TRBV24-1; J: TRBJ2-1; CDR3: ATSDAGTGNNEQF
V: TRBV7-2; J: TRBJ1-4; CDR3: ASSLVSRTSNEKLF
V: TRBV7-2; J: TRBJ1-2; CDR3: ASSAVRGYGYT
V: TRBV6-2/TRBV6-3; J: TRBJ1-2; CDR3: ASRAPGRNYGYT
V: TRBV7-2; J: TRBJ2-1; CDR3: ASSLRISSGGYNEQF
V: TRBV6-1; J: TRBJ1-5; CDR3: ASSTPAGTGGSNQPQH
V: TRBV28; J: TRBJ2-5; CDR3: ASSLIVRTKAGTQY
V: TRBV5-1; J: TRBJ1-1; CDR3: ASSLSAMNTEAF
V: TRBV2; J: TRBJ2-1; CDR3: ASSRGGLYEQF
V: TRBV7-2; J: TRBJ2-2; CDR3: ASRLAGGRTGELF
V: TRBV7-9; J: TRBJ1-1; CDR3: ASSYERQMNTEAF
V: TRBV28; J: TRBJ2-5; CDR3: ASGLTSGSWETQY
V: TRBV12-3/TRBV12-4; J: TRBJ2-1; CDR3: ASSPRTGYNEQF
V: TRBV6-2/TRBV6-3; J: TRBJ2-7; CDR3: ASSRVLPGSSYEQY
V: TRBV4-1; J: TRBJ2-2; CDR3: ASSHQSLTYTGELF
V: TRBV12-3/TRBV12-4; J: TRBJ2-7; CDR3: ASSLAGTRSYEQY
V: TRBV6-8; J: TRBJ2-5; CDR3: ASSLSGGNGETEY
V: TRBV9; J: TRBJ1-1; CDR3: ASSVRQSTEAF
V: TRBV4-1; J: TRBJ2-5; CDR3: ASSQDESGRETQY
V: TRBV7-6; J: TRBJ2-3; CDR3: ASSRGHGPTTDTQY
V: TRBV7-6; J: TRBJ2-1; CDR3: ASSLSGASYNEQF
V: TRBV4-2; J: TRBJ2-7; CDR3: ASSQYPSGGAYEQY
V: TRBV4-3; J: TRBJ2-7; CDR3: ASSRHRDSLYEQY
V: TRBV2; J: TRBJ1-5; CDR3: ASRQNNQPQH
V: TRBV14; J: TRBJ2-4; CDR3: ASSHGAKNIQY
V: TRBV4-1; J: TRBJ2-7; CDR3: ASSQATSRNYEQY
V: TRBV5-1; J: TRBJ2-3; CDR3: ASSFEIAGVSTDTQY
V: TRBV7-9; J: TRBJ1-1; CDR3: ASSLAETGAKQAF
V: TRBV28; J: TRBJ2-7; CDR3: ASSSQGLQSSYEQY
V: TRBV4-1; J: TRBJ2-1; CDR3: ASSARHRTKAYNEQF
V: TRBV19; J: TRBJ2-1; CDR3: ASSMKSGRRDEQF
V: TRBV19; J: TRBJ1-5; CDR3: ASSMKNLAGQPQH
V: TRBV4-1; J: TRBJ2-3; CDR3: ASSQEGGGTIDTQY
V: TRBV12-3/TRBV12-4; J: TRBJ1-2; CDR3: ASSPHTGTTGYT
V: TRBV28; J: TRBJ1-1; CDR3: ASPPASGTGDTEAF
V: TRBV5-1; J: TRBJ2-7; CDR3: ASSQTSSYEQY
V: TRBV7-2; J: TRBJ2-1; CDR3: ASSFHNEQF
V: TRBV20-1; J: TRBJ2-7; CDR3: SARGSGFLSSYEQY